These T cell receptor beta chains were read from a single sample in a study of T cells in Graves' hyperthyroidism and ophthalmopathy. TCRdb reprocessed the multiplex PCR reads via MiXCR and lists one record per CDR3 protein. The repertoire holds more than 250,000 distinct CDR3 sequences, with around 15% as singletons. Sequencing was carried out using blood. Source of these receptors: a woman in her forties or fifties with Graves' hyperthyroidism that later progressed to Graves' ophthalmopathy. Both conserved end residues are part of each CDR3. Fields, in order: clone size, J gene, CDR3 length, V gene, CDR3 protein. Rows may omit the clone size; those that give it use once, few, many or a size class.

few TRBJ2-1 14 TRBV7-9 CASRLAGQRNEQFF
many TRBJ1-1 16 TRBV30 CAWNPGTGLDWTEAFF
- TRBJ2-1 15 TRBV2 CASSGEGGSYNEQFF
- TRBJ1-5 14 TRBV28 CVSSHGTGSQPQHF
many TRBJ2-7 13 TRBV7-8 CASSHRGQYEQYF
many TRBJ1-2 15 TRBV28 CASSPWDSANYGYTF
many TRBJ1-2 11 TRBV2 CASSGQAGYTF
- TRBJ2-5 15 TRBV12-3/TRBV12-4 CASSFTGTSQGTQYF
many TRBJ2-7 15 TRBV2 CASMSGTVQSYEQYF
many TRBJ1-2 13 TRBV10-3 CAISGSTGVGYTF
- TRBJ2-5 15 TRBV29-1 CSVEVGTGGRETQYF